The 29 T cell receptor beta chains presented below share a single source sample, sequenced in a study of CD8+ T cells in alopecia areata. Extracted RNA was reverse transcribed into cDNA, the sequencing template. The repertoire was sequenced with immunoSEQ multiplex PCR; TCRdb's copy has only in-frame clones and lacks some. The sample contains more than 150,000 clones, 50% to 75% of which appear only once. The sequenced sample was CD4+ T cells sorted from blood, obtained at week 0. The receptors originated from a human donor with alopecia areata.

The table lists this clone with a few counts. The chain links TRBV7-9 to TRBJ2-5; a weak D match, TRBD1 (5 bases). CDR1 SEHNR and CDR2 FQNEAQ come from the germline V gene (reference sequence). Deletions cut 2 bases from V and 5 bases from J, with 15 bases between. The CDR3 runs to 15 residues. The CDR3 region is CASSLNSQQGETQYF. In DNA form, the CDR3 reads TGTGCCAGCAGCTTAAACTCCCAGCAGGGTGAGACCCAGTACTTC. The full variable domain, with the rest looked up from reference TRBV7-9 and TRBJ2-5, is DTGVSQNPRHKITKRGQNVTFRCDPISEHNRLYWYRQTLGQGPEFLTYFQNEAQLEKSRLLSDRFSAERPKGSFSTLEIQRTEQGDSAMYLCASSLNSQQGETQYFGPGTRLLVL.

The chain combines TRBV29-1 with TRBJ1-5; D unclear. The CDR3 is made up of 13 amino acids. Trimming took 5 bases from V and 2 from J, leaving 10 bases between them. Germline V CDR1 and CDR2: SQVTM, ANQGSEA. This CDR3 reads CSVSREGNQPQHF. As DNA, the CDR3 is TGCAGCGTTTCTAGAGAGGGCAATCAGCCCCAGCATTTT.

This rearrangement joins TRBV29-1 to TRBJ1-2; 7 bases align to TRBD1. Germline loops: CDR1 SQVTM, CDR2 ANQGSEA. The CDR3 has 14 residues. V gave up 5 bases and J gave up 7 bases; unmatched junction bases: 13. The CDR3 DNA reads TGCAGCGTTCAGACCGCCTATCAGGGGGGTGGCTACACCTTC. Translation: CSVQTAYQGGGYTF. Full variable domain (rest looked up from reference TRBV29-1 and TRBJ1-2): SAVISQKPSRDICQRGTSLTIQCQVDSQVTMMFWYRQQPGQSLTLIATANQGSEATYESGFVIDKFPISRPNLTFSTLTVSNMSPEDSSIYLCSVQTAYQGGGYTFGSGTRLTVV.

J is TRBJ2-3 and V is TRBV30; 11 bases map to TRBD1. The CDR3 is 15 residues long. Per the germline V gene, CDR1 is GTSNPN and CDR2 is SVGIG (reference sequence). V shed 3 bases and J 8 bases; nucleotides not matched to a gene: 10. The DNA for the CDR3 is TGTGCCTGGAGGCTTGGACAGGGGGCGGTTAGTACGCAGTATTTT. As protein: CAWRLGQGAVSTQYF. Filled out from reference TRBV30 and TRBJ2-3, the complete variable domain reads SQTIHQWPATLVQPVGSPLSLECTVEGTSNPNLYWYRQAAGRGLQLLFYSVGIGQISSEVPQNLSASRPQDRQFILSSKKLLLSDSGFYLCAWRLGQGAVSTQYFGPGTRLTVL.

This clone came up a few times. This rearrangement joins TRBV18 to TRBJ2-7; D perhaps matches TRBD2 (5 bases). The CDR3 spans 13 residues. Germline loops: CDR1 KGHSH, CDR2 LQKENI. The V gene lost 0 bases and the J gene lost 5 bases, with 8 bases spanning the gap. The CDR3 DNA reads TGTGCCAGCTCACCACCGGACGGGGACGAGCAGTACTTC. It specifies CASSPPDGDEQYF.

The chain uses TRBV19 and TRBJ2-2; no clear D. V lost 3 bases to trimming and J lost 0 bases, with 5 bases between them. The CDR3 length is 14 residues. Germline CDR1 reads LNHDA; CDR2 reads SQIVND (reference sequence). The CDR3: CASSIRANTGELFF. DNA for the CDR3: TGTGCCAGTAGTATCAGAGCGAACACCGGGGAGCTGTTTTTT.

The chain couples TRBV5-1 to TRBJ2-7, with D unclear. V dropped 7 bases and J dropped 2 bases, with 7 bases sitting between them. Germline V gene lookup returns CDR1 SGHRS and CDR2 YFSETQ. The CDR3 has 11 residues. Here the CDR3 reads CASSRAYEQYF. As DNA, the CDR3 is TGCGCCAGCTCCAGAGCCTACGAGCAGTACTTC.

This chain uses TRBV9 with TRBJ2-3; 10 positions match TRBD2. The ends lost 0 bases at V and 6 bases at J; junction bases unmatched: 7. CDR1 and CDR2 from the germline V gene are SGDLS and YYNGEE. The CDR3 covers 16 residues. CDR3 in DNA: TGTGCCAGCAGCGTAGTTTTCAGCGGGGGGGTTGATACGCAGTATTTT. Protein sequence: CASSVVFSGGVDTQYF.

The chain recombines TRBV30 with TRBJ1-2; D is undetermined. Germline values: CDR1 GTSNPN, CDR2 SVGIG (reference sequence). The CDR3 totals 14 residues. V lost 3 bases and J 3 bases, leaving 14 bases between the germline ends. The CDR3 region is CAWSGIGPHYGYTF. The CDR3 DNA reads as TGTGCCTGGAGCGGGATCGGACCCCACTATGGCTACACCTTC.

The V call is TRBV11-2, the J call TRBJ1-2, with D unclear. The CDR3 contains 12 residues. V was trimmed by 6 bases and J by 5 bases, leaving 10 bases between them. The germline gives CDR1 SGHAT, CDR2 FQNNGV. The CDR3 DNA reads TGTGCCAGCAGTCAAGACGGGTATGGCTACACCTTC. Translation: CASSQDGYGYTF.

The J gene is TRBJ2-1, the V gene TRBV18; the match to TRBD1 covers 7 bases. This CDR3 contains 12 residues. Per the germline V gene, CDR1 is KGHSH and CDR2 is LQKENI. V shed 5 bases, J shed 14 bases, and the junction held 9 bases outside the gene matches. The CDR3 sequence: CASSDYRDREFF. Written as DNA, the CDR3 is TGTGCCAGCTCAGACTACCGGGACAGAGAGTTCTTC.

V gene TRBV9 combines with J gene TRBJ1-2; 7 bases align to TRBD1. Trimming took 4 bases from V and 4 from J; bases not matched to a gene: 4. The germline V gene encodes CDR1 SGDLS and CDR2 YYNGEE. This CDR3 comprises 13 residues. CDR3 region: CASSNRDSYGYTF. The CDR3 DNA is TGTGCCAGCAGCAACCGGGACAGCTATGGCTACACCTTC.

The chain recombines TRBV29-1 with TRBJ1-4; D ambiguous. V lost 7 bases and J lost 5, with 8 bases in between. There are 11 residues in the CDR3. Per germline, CDR1 SQVTM and CDR2 ANQGSEA. CDR3 DNA: TGCAGCGGATTCCGAAATGAAAAACTGTTTTTT. Translating gives CSGFRNEKLFF.

The chain has TRBV5-1 and TRBJ2-5; 10 bases map to TRBD1. This CDR3 is built from 14 residues. Germline-derived CDR1 and CDR2 are SGHRS and YFSETQ. Trimming at V came to 4 bases and at J to 9 bases, leaving 9 bases not matched to a gene. The CDR3 region is CASSTGTGDLSQYF. Here the CDR3 DNA reads TGCGCCAGCAGCACCGGGACAGGGGATCTTTCCCAGTACTTC.

The J gene is TRBJ1-2, the V gene TRBV29-1; a weak D match, TRBD1 (6 bases). V was pared by 7 bases and J by 5 bases, with 14 bases between. This CDR3 is 12 amino acids long. CDR1 SQVTM and CDR2 ANQGSEA come from the germline V gene. The CDR3 nucleotides read TGCAGCGGGGGGGGCGCTCAATATGGCTACACCTTC. This encodes CSGGGAQYGYTF.

This clone was seen a handful of times. The rearrangement links TRBV29-1 to TRBJ1-1; D not certain. The CDR3 has 14 residues. The V and J ends lost 4 bases and 1 base respectively, with 13 bases between them. Germline CDR1 is SQVTM and CDR2 is ANQGSEA. Here the CDR3 DNA reads TGCAGCGTTGGAGGGAGGGCATGGAACACTGAAGCTTTCTTT. This codes for CSVGGRAWNTEAFF.

The J gene is TRBJ2-1, the V gene TRBV7-6; TRBD2 matches 9 bases. This CDR3 region has 12 residues. V dropped 10 bases and J dropped 5; count of bases not matched to a gene: 3. In germline, CDR1 is SGHVS, CDR2 FNYEAQ. This CDR3 is CATGTSHNEQFF. The CDR3 DNA follows: TGTGCCACCGGGACTAGCCACAATGAGCAGTTCTTC. Complete variable domain (other parts from reference TRBV7-6 and TRBJ2-1): GAGVSQSPRYKVTKRGQDVALRCDPISGHVSLYWYRQALGQGPEFLTYFNYEAQQDKSGLPNDRFSAERPEGSISTLTIQRTEQRDSAMYRCATGTSHNEQFFGPGTRLTVL.

The chain recombines TRBV7-9 with TRBJ2-5, with 8 bases lining up with TRBD2. The CDR3 is 14 residues long. Germline lookup yields CDR1 SEHNR and CDR2 FQNEAQ (reference sequence). V lost 5 bases, J lost 7 bases, and 9 bases stayed unmatched. DNA of the CDR3: TGTGCCAGCAGCCCCTCGGGGGGGTACGGGACCCAGTACTTC. It codes for CASSPSGGYGTQYF. The whole variable domain, remainder taken from reference TRBV7-9 and TRBJ2-5, is DTGVSQNPRHKITKRGQNVTFRCDPISEHNRLYWYRQTLGQGPEFLTYFQNEAQLEKSRLLSDRFSAERPKGSFSTLEIQRTEQGDSAMYLCASSPSGGYGTQYFGPGTRLLVL.

The genes are TRBV4-2 and TRBJ1-3, with TRBD1 matching 7 bases. Germline V CDR1 and CDR2: LGHNA, YNFKEQ. This CDR3 comprises 15 residues. The junction had 2 bases not matched to a gene; V was cut back by 0 bases and J by 3 bases. The CDR3 protein is CASSQEGTVGNTIYF. The CDR3 bases are TGTGCCAGCAGCCAAGAAGGGACAGTTGGAAACACCATATATTTT.

The V and J genes are TRBV2 and TRBJ1-3; D unresolved. The CDR3 consists of 11 residues. Germline CDR1 SNHLY, CDR2 FYNNEI. Trimming left V 5 bases short and J 3 bases short, with 2 bases between. CDR3 protein: CASSLGNTIYF. The DNA for the CDR3 is TGTGCCAGCAGTCTTGGAAACACCATATATTTT.

This chain joins TRBV29-1 and TRBJ2-7; no firm D call. Trimming removed 4 bases at V and 0 bases at J, with 10 bases between. The CDR3 spans 13 residues. Germline assignment: CDR1 SQVTM and CDR2 ANQGSEA. The CDR3 DNA sequence: TGCAGCGTTGGTGATCGTCCCTCCTACGAGCAGTACTTC. Protein sequence: CSVGDRPSYEQYF.

CDR3 bases: TGTGCCAGCAGCCCACGACAGGGGAGAAGACAAGAGACCCAGTACTTC. Amino acids: CASSPRQGRRQETQYF. This chain connects TRBV11-2 to TRBJ2-5; 8 bases line up with TRBD1. With 5 bases clipped from V and 2 bases from J, the junction kept 10 bases outside the gene matches. The CDR3 is 16 amino acids. Germline V lookup: CDR1 SGHAT, CDR2 FQNNGV.

The CDR3 reads CASSKGDLTQSPLHF. The CDR3 DNA reads TGTGCCAGCAGTAAGGGTGACCTCACACAATCACCCCTCCACTTT. V is TRBV2 and J is TRBJ1-6, with D unclear. In germline, CDR1 is SNHLY, CDR2 FYNNEI. The CDR3 has 15 residues. V was pared by 5 bases and J by 10 bases, with 18 bases between. Full variable domain (outside the CDR3, taken from reference TRBV2 and TRBJ1-6): EPEVTQTPSHQVTQMGQEVILRCVPISNHLYFYWYRQILGQKVEFLVSFYNNEISEKSEIFDDQFSVERPDGSNFTLKIRSTKLEDSAMYFCASSKGDLTQSPLHFGNGTRLTVT.

This clone was seen only a few times. The CDR3 DNA is TGTGCCAGCAGACGGGCCAGGTACCAAGAGACCCAGTACTTC. Amino acid sequence: CASRRARYQETQYF. The rearrangement links TRBV7-2 to TRBJ2-5; D remains ambiguous. Deletions cut 6 bases from V and 0 bases from J, with 11 bases between. This CDR3 has 14 amino acids. CDR1 and CDR2 from the germline V gene are SGHTA and FQGNSA.

The chain joins TRBV15 to TRBJ1-2; no reliable D call. This CDR3 is built from 13 residues. Trimming removed 5 bases from V and 4 bases from J, with 11 bases in between. Germline CDR1 and CDR2: LNHNV and YYDKDF (reference sequence). The chain's CDR3 is CATSPLGSYGYTF. The CDR3 DNA sequence: TGTGCCACCAGCCCTCTGGGGTCCTATGGCTACACCTTC.

Only one count was recorded for this clone. This chain joins TRBV27 and TRBJ1-1, with no clear D. The germline V gene encodes CDR1 MNHEY and CDR2 SMNVEV (reference sequence). V lost 6 bases, J lost 7 bases, and 9 bases lay in between. The CDR3 extends over 11 amino acids. CDR3 protein: CASRGQVEAFF. CDR3 DNA sequence: TGTGCCAGCAGGGGCCAAGTTGAAGCTTTCTTT.

This rearrangement joins TRBV9 to TRBJ1-6, with D possibly TRBD1 on 5 matching bases. The ends were cut back, 2 bases at V and 8 bases at J, with 11 bases in the middle. The V gene's germline CDR1 is SGDLS and CDR2 YYNGEE. CDR3 length: 14 amino acids. CDR3 bases: TGTGCCAGCAGCGTCGGGACGGTATATTCACCCCTCCACTTT. Translated, it gives CASSVGTVYSPLHF.

The chain joins TRBV29-1 to TRBJ2-5; 8 nucleotides align to TRBD1. The CDR3 length is 12 residues. J lost 1 base, V lost 8 bases, and 3 bases had no gene match. Germline V lookup: CDR1 SQVTM, CDR2 ANQGSEA. Written as DNA, the CDR3 is TGCAGCTACACAGGGGGCCAAGAGACCCAGTACTTC. Protein: CSYTGGQETQYF.

V usage is TRBV30 and J usage is TRBJ1-3; D might be TRBD1 (5 bases). Trimming removed 5 bases from V and 0 bases from J, with 11 bases in between. Germline V gene lookup returns CDR1 GTSNPN and CDR2 SVGIG (reference sequence). The CDR3 contains 14 residues. CDR3 sequence (DNA): TGTGCCTGGGTTTACGGGACCTCTGGAAACACCATATATTTT. Its protein is CAWVYGTSGNTIYF.